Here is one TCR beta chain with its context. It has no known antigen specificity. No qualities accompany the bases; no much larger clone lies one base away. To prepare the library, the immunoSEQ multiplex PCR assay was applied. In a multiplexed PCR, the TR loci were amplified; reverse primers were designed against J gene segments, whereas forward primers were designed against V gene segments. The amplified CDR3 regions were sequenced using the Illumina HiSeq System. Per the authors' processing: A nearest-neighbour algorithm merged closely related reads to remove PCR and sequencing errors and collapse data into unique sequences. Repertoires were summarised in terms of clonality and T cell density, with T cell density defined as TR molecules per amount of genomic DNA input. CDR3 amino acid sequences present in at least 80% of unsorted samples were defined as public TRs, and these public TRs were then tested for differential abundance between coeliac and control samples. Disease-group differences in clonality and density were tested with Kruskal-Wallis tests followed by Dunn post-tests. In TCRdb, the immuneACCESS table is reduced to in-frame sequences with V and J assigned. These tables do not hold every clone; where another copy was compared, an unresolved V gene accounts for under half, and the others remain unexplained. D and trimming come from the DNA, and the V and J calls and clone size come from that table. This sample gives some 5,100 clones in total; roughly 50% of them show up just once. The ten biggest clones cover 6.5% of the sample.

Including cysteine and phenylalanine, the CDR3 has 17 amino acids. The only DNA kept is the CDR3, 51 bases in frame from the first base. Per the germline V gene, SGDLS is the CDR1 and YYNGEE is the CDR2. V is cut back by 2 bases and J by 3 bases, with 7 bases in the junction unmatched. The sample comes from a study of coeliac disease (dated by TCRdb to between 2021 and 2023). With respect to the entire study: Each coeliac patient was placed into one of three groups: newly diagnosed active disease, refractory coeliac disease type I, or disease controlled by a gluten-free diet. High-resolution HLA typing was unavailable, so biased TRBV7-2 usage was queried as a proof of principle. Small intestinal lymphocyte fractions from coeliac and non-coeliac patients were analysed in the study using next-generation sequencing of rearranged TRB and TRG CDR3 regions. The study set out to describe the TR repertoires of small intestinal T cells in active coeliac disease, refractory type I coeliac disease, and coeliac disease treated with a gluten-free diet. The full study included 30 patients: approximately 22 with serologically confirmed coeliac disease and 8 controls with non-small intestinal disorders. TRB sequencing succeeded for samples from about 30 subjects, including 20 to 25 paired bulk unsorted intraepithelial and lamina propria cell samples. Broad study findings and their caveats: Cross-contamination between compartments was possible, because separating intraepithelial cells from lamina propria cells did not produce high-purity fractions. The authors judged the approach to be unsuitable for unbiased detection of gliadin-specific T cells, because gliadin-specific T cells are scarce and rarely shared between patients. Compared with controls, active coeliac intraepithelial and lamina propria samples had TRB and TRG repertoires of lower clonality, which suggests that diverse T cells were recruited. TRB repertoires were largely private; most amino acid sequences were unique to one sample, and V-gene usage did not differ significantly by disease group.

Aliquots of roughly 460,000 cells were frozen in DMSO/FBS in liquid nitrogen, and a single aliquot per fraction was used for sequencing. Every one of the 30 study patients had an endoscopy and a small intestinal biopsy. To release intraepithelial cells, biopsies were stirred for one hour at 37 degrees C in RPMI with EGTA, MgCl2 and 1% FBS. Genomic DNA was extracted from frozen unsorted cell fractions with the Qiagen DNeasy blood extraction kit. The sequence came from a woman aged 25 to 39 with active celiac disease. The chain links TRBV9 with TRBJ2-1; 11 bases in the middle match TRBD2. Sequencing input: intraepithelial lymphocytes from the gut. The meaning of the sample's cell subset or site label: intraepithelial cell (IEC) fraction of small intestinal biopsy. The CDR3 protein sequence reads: CASSVGTSGGGYNEQFF. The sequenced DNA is TGTGCCAGCAGCGTCGGGACTAGCGGAGGAGGCTACAATGAGCAGTTCTTC. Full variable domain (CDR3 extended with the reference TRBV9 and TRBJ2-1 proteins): DSGVTQTPKHLITATGQRVTLRCSPRSGDLSVYWYQQSLDQGLQFLIQYYNGEERAKGNILERFSAQQFPDLHSELNLSSLELGDSALYFCASSVGTSGGGYNEQFFGPGTRLTVL.